The clone carrying this T cell receptor (beta chain) was found once. No antigen is known for it. TCRdb's table, derived via immunoSEQ multiplex PCR, lists solely in-frame clones and lacks some. The sample holds around 190,000 clones, about 91% seen once. This specimen comes from a study of T cell responses to AZD1222 COVID-19 vaccine. General study points: Donors in the cohort were predominantly white British and more often female, and clonal diversity was possibly underestimated.

Germline trimming cut 4 bases from V and 6 bases from J; bases unmatched to any gene: 9. This CDR3 contains 15 residues. Germline assignment: CDR1 GTSNPN and CDR2 SVGIG (reference sequence). The sequence was obtained from an adult who received the AZD1222 COVID-19 vaccine. The chain employs TRBV30 and TRBJ2-2; 9 bases map to TRBD1. Sequencing used peripheral blood, obtained 28 days after the second AZD1222 dose. The CDR3 DNA reads as TGTGCCTGGACTCCCGGACAGGGGTGGGCCGGGGAGCTGTTTTTT. Its translation is CAWTPGQGWAGELFF.